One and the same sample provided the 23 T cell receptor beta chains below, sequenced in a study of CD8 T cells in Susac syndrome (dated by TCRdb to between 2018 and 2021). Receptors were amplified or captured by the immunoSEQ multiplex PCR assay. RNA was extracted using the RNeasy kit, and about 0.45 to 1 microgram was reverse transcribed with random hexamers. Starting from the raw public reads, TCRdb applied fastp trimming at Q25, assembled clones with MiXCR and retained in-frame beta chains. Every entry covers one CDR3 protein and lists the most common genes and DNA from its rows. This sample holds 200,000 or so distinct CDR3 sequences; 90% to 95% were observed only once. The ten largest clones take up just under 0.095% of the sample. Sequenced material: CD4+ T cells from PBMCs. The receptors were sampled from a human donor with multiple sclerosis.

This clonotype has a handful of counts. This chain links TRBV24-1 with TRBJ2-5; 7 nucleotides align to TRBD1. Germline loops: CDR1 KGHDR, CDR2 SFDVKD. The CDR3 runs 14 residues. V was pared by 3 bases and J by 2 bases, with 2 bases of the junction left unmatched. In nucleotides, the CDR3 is TGTGCCACCAGTGATGCGGACAGGCAAGAGACCCAGTACTTC. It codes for CATSDADRQETQYF.

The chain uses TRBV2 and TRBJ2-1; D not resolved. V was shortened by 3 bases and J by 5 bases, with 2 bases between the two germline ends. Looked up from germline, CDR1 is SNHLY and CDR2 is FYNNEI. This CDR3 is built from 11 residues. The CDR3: CASSDDNEQFF. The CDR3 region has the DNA TGTGCCAGCAGTGACGACAATGAGCAGTTCTTC.

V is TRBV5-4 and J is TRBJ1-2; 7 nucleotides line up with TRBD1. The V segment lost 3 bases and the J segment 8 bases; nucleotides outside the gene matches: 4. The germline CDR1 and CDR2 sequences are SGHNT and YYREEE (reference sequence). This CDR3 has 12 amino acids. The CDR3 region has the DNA TGTGCCAGCAGCTGGGACAGCGGGGGCTACACCTTC. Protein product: CASSWDSGGYTF.

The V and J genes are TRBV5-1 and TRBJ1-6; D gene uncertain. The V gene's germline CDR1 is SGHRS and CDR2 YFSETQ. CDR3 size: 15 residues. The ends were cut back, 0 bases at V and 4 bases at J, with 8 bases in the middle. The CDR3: CASSLVAGYNSPLHF. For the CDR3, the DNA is TGCGCCAGCAGCTTGGTAGCCGGATATAATTCACCCCTCCACTTT.

The CDR3 bases are TGTGCCAGCAGCCAGTTTGCAGGGGGAACGAACGGGGAGACCCAGTACTTC. Translation: CASSQFAGGTNGETQYF. The chain is built from TRBV3-1 and TRBJ2-5; TRBD1 agrees at 7 bases. The CDR3 has 17 amino acids. Germline assignment: CDR1 LGHDT and CDR2 YNNKEL (reference sequence). J gave up 5 bases and V 3 bases, and 15 bases lay outside the gene matches.

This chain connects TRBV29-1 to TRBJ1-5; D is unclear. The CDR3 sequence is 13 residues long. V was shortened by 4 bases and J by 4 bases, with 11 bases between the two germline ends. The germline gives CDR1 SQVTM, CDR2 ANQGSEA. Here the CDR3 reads CSVGNSVNQPQHF. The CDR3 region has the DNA TGCAGCGTTGGGAACAGCGTAAATCAGCCCCAGCATTTT. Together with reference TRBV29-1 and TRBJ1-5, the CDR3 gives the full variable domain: SAVISQKPSRDICQRGTSLTIQCQVDSQVTMMFWYRQQPGQSLTLIATANQGSEATYESGFVIDKFPISRPNLTFSTLTVSNMSPEDSSIYLCSVGNSVNQPQHFGDGTRLSIL.

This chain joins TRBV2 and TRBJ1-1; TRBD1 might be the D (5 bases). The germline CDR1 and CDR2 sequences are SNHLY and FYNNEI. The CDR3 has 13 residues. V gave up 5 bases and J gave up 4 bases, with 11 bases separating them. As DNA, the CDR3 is TGTGCCAGCAGTAAGAGCAGGGTCACTGAAGCTTTCTTT. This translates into CASSKSRVTEAFF.

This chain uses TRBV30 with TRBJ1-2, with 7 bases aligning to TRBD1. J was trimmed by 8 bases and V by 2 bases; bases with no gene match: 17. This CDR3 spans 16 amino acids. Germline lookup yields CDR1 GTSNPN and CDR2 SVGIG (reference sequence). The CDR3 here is CAWSPPTGSMGWGYTF. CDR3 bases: TGTGCCTGGAGTCCCCCGACAGGGTCAATGGGTTGGGGCTACACCTTC.

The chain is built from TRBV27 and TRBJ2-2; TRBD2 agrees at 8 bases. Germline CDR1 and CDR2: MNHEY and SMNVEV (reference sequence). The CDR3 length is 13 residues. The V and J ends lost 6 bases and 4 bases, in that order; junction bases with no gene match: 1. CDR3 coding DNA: TGTGCCAGCAGGCTAGCGGGCACCGGGGAGCTGTTTTTT. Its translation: CASRLAGTGELFF.

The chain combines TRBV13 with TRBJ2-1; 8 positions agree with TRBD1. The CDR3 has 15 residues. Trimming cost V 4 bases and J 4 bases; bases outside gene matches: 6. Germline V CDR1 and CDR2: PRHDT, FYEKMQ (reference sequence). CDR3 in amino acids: CASSSAGTGYNEQFF. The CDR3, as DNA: TGTGCCAGCAGCTCGGCCGGGACAGGTTACAATGAGCAGTTCTTC.

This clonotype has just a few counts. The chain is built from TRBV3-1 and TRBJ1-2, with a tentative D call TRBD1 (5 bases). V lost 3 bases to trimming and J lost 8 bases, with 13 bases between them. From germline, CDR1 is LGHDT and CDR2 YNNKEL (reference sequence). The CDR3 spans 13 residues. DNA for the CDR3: TGTGCCAGCAGCCAGAGTAGGGACGGCGGCTACACCTTC. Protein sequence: CASSQSRDGGYTF.

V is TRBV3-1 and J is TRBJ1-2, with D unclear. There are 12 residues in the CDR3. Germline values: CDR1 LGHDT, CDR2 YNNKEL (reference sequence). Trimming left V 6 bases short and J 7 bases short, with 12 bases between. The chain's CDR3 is CASSSLPGGYTF. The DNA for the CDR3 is TGTGCCAGCAGTTCCCTTCCAGGTGGCTACACCTTC. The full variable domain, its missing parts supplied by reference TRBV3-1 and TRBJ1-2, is DTAVSQTPKYLVTQMGNDKSIKCEQNLGHDTMYWYKQDSKKFLKIMFSYNNKELIINETVPNRFSPKSPDKAHLNLHINSLELGDSAVYFCASSSLPGGYTFGSGTRLTVV.

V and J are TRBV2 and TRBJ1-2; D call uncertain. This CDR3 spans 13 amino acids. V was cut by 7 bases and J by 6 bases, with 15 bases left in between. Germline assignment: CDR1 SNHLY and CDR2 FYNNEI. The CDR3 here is CASNPQEVDGYTF. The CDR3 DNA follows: TGTGCCAGCAACCCACAAGAAGTGGATGGCTACACCTTC. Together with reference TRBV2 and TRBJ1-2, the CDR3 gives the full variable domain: EPEVTQTPSHQVTQMGQEVILRCVPISNHLYFYWYRQILGQKVEFLVSFYNNEISEKSEIFDDQFSVERPDGSNFTLKIRSTKLEDSAMYFCASNPQEVDGYTFGSGTRLTVV.

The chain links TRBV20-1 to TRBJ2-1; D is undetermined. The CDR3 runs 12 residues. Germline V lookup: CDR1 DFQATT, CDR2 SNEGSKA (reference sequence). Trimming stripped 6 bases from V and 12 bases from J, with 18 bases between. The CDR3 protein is CSAPTRNRRQFF. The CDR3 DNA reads TGCAGTGCCCCGACTCGAAATCGTCGGCAGTTCTTC.

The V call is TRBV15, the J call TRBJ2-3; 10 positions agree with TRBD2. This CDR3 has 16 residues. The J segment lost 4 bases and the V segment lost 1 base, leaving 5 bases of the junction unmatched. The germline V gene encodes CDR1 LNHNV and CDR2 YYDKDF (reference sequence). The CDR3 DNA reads TGTGCCACCAGCAGAGCTAGCGGGAGTGGCGCAGATACGCAGTATTTT. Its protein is CATSRASGSGADTQYF.

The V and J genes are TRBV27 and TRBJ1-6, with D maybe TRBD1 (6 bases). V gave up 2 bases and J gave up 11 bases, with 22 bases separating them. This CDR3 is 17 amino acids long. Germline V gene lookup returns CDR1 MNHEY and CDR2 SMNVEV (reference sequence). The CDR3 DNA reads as TGTGCCAGCAGTTTAAAGGGGGGCTCGCAATACTACGCACCCCTCCACTTT. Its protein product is CASSLKGGSQYYAPLHF.

For the CDR3, the DNA is TGTGCCAGTAGTCGCCTAGCGGGAGGCGTCAATGAGCAGTTCTTC. Translating it yields CASSRLAGGVNEQFF. The chain is built from TRBV19 and TRBJ2-1; 11 nucleotides line up with TRBD2. J lost 6 bases, V lost 5 bases, and 6 bases had no gene match. The CDR3 spans 15 residues. Germline V gene data show CDR1 as LNHDA and CDR2 as SQIVND (reference sequence).

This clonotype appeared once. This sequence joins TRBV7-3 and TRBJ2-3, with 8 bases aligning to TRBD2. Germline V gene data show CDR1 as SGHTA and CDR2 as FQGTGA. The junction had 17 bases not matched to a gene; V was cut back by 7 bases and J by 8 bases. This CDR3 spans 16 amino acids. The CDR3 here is CASIPPGGEPGSTQYF. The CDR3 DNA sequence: TGTGCCAGCATCCCCCCGGGAGGGGAGCCAGGTAGTACGCAGTATTTT.

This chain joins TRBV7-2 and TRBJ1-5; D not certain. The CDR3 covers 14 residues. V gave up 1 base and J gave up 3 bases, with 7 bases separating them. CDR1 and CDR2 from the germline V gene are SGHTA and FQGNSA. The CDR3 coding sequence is TGTGCCAGCAGCTTAGAAGCCGTCAATCAGCCCCAGCATTTT. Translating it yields CASSLEAVNQPQHF.

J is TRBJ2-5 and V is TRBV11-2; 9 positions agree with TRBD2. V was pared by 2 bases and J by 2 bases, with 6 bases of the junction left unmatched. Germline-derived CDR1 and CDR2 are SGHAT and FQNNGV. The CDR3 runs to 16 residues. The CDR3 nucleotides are TGTGCCAGCAGCTTAATGCTAGCGGGGAGACAAGAGACCCAGTACTTC. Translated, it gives CASSLMLAGRQETQYF.

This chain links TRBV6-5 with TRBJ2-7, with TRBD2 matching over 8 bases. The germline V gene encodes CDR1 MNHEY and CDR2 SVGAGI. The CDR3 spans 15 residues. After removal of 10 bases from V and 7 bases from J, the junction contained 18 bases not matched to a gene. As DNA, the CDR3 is TGTGCCACCTTAGCGGGATCTGGCCCCTTCGGGGAGCAGTACTTC. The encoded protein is CATLAGSGPFGEQYF.

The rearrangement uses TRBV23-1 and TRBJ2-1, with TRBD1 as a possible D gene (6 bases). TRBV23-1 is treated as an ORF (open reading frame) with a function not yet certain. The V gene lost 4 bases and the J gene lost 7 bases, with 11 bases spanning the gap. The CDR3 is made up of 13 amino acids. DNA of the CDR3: TGCGCCAGCAGTCGTAGGGGGTGTAATGAGCAGTTCTTC. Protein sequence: CASSRRGCNEQFF.

As DNA, the CDR3 is TGTGCCAGCAGCAAGGGGACTAGCGGGATGTCCTACAATGAGCAGTTCTTC. The encoded protein is CASSKGTSGMSYNEQFF. This chain uses TRBV3-1 with TRBJ2-1, with 13 bases matching TRBD2. V dropped 5 bases and J dropped 1; count of bases not matched to a gene: 5. The CDR3 is 17 residues long. Per germline, CDR1 LGHDT and CDR2 YNNKEL (reference sequence).